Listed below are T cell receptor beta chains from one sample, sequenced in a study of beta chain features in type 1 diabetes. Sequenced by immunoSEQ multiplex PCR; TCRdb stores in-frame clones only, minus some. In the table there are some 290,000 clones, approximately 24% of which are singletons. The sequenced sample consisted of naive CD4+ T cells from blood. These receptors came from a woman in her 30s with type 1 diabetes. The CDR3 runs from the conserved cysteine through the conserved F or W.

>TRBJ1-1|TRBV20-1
CSASMNTEAFF
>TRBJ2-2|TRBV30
CAWRASWGAGELFF
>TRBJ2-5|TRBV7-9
CASSPTSGWRETQYF
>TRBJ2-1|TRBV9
CASSVVAGAYNEQFF
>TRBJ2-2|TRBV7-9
CASRHPQGASGELFF
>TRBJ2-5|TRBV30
CAWSVKQTQYF
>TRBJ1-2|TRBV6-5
CASSRTGGQNYGYTF
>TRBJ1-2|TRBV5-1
CASAAQVAYGYTF
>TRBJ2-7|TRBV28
CASTSSSGSQYF
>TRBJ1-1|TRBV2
CASSRRLLTTEAFF
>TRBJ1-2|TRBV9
CASTVGQLEEGYTF
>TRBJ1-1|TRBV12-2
CASRQRTGDETEAFF
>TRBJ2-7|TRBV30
CAWTKREDEQYF
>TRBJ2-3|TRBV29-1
CSVTGGDTQYF
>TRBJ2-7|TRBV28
CASTRGYEQYF
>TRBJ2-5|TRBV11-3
CASSTLRGQETQYF
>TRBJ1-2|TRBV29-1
CSVDTSDRPYGYTF
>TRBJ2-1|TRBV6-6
CASSYAGGRDEQFF
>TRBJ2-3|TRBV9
CASSVEWGGTDTQYF
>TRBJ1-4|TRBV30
CAWSVRGSLNNEKLFF
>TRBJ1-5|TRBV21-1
CASSIEQPQHF
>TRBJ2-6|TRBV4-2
CASSPGGANVLTF
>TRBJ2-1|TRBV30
CAWSVHGAAEQFF
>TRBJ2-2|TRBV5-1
CASSLITYTGELFF
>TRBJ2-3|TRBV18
CASSPGSRGTADTQYF
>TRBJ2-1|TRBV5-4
CASRIGQAESLF
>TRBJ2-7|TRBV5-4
CASSVGGGPNPYEQYF
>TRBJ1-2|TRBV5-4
CASSLARGFDGYTF
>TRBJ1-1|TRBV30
CAWTPGGGLTFF
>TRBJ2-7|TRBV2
CASSEQGAYEQYF
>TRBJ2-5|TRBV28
CASNPGGQGQETQYF
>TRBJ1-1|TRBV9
CASSVGWGGDTEAFF